This T cell receptor (beta chain) was obtained from a study of blood T cell repertoires in COVID-19. Whole-study context: Italy, Spain and the United States were the sources of the convalescent and acute COVID-19 samples. T cells, B-cell-depleted T cells, or PBMCs supplied cDNA or gDNA.

Germline lookup yields CDR1 SGHTA and CDR2 FQGNSA. V gave up 4 bases and J gave up 2 bases, with 15 bases separating them. The CDR3 extends over 15 amino acids. Assay: immunoSEQ multiplex PCR; the TCRdb copy retains only in-frame clones and omits some. The sample holds some 180,000 clones; roughly 81% are singletons and the top ten take roughly an eighth. The rearrangement joins TRBV7-2 to TRBJ2-7; D is unresolved. Sample: peripheral blood. This TCR was sampled from a woman at least 80 years old with COVID-19, enrolled during active disease. The CDR3 reads CASSSHLGSPYEQYF. Written as DNA, the CDR3 is TGTGCCAGCAGCTCCCATCTGGGCAGTCCCTACGAGCAGTACTTC.